These 6 T cell receptor beta chains were all obtained from the same sample, sequenced in a study of T-cell memory formation after mild COVID-19. TCRdb ran MiXCR on the 5' RACE reads and lists one entry per CDR3 protein. The repertoire has about 320,000 distinct CDR3 sequences, 13% to 15% of them found once; the top ten carry around 20%. Sample: PBMCs or a T cell subset sorted from them (not recorded which). The receptors here all came from a man between 18 and 29 years old who had mild COVID-19 (a few samples of this study predate the infection). Cell type and time point are not known.

This clonotype appeared a few times. V usage is TRBV6-5 and J usage is TRBJ1-4, with no clear D. V was shortened by 8 bases and J by 1 base, with 14 bases between the two germline ends. The CDR3 runs to 15 residues. Germline V lookup: CDR1 MNHEY, CDR2 SVGAGI. CDR3 residues: CASRRRWVTNEKLFF. In DNA form, the CDR3 reads TGTGCCAGCCGCCGCCGATGGGTAACTAATGAAAAACTGTTTTTT.

The chain uses TRBV5-1 and TRBJ2-3, with TRBD1 as a possible D gene (7 bases). Trimming removed 2 bases at V and 0 bases at J, with 13 bases between. This CDR3 region has 16 residues. From germline, CDR1 is SGHRS and CDR2 YFSETQ. The CDR3: CASSFSTGTSTDTQYF. The CDR3 nucleotides are TGCGCCAGCAGCTTCTCGACAGGGACTAGCACAGATACGCAGTATTTT.

The J gene is TRBJ1-2, the V gene TRBV20-1; no reliable D call. V was shortened by 6 bases and J by 4 bases, with 12 bases between the two germline ends. Germline V gives CDR1 DFQATT, CDR2 SNEGSKA (reference sequence). CDR3 length equals 12 residues. CDR3 sequence: CSAKEVTYGYTF. DNA for the CDR3: TGCAGTGCCAAGGAAGTGACCTATGGCTACACCTTC.

The chain employs TRBV5-1 and TRBJ2-3, with 8 bases that match TRBD1. V trimming: 4 bases; J trimming: 1 base; junction bases outside the gene matches: 5. Germline-derived CDR1 and CDR2 are SGHRS and YFSETQ. This CDR3 has 15 residues. Here the CDR3 reads CASSARGQGTDTQYF. CDR3 nucleotide sequence: TGCGCCAGCAGCGCCAGGGGGCAGGGCACAGATACGCAGTATTTT. The variable domain in full, with the rest retrieved from reference TRBV5-1 and TRBJ2-3, is KAGVTQTPRYLIKTRGQQVTLSCSPISGHRSVSWYQQTPGQGLQFLFEYFSETQRNKGNFPGRFSGRQFSNSRSEMNVSTLELGDSALYLCASSARGQGTDTQYFGPGTRLTVL.

This clonotype was picked up a small number of times. The chain joins TRBV6-2 or TRBV6-3 to TRBJ1-3, with D perhaps matching TRBD1 (6 bases). The CDR3 is 16 amino acids. Between the trimmed V and J ends, which lost 5 bases and 2 bases, there was a span of 16 bases. Germline V gene data show CDR1 as MNHEY and CDR2 as SVGEGT. CDR3 sequence: CASSPNLQGTGNTIYF. CDR3 nucleotide sequence: TGTGCCAGCAGTCCGAACCTACAGGGAACTGGAAACACCATATATTTT.

The genes are TRBV15 and TRBJ2-7, with 7 positions matching TRBD2. V lost 0 bases and J lost 4; bases outside the gene matches: 12. Germline V lookup: CDR1 LNHNV, CDR2 YYDKDF (reference sequence). The CDR3 runs to 17 residues. Here the CDR3 DNA reads TGTGCCACCAGCAGAGATCAATTGGGACTATCCATGTACGAGCAGTACTTC. It specifies CATSRDQLGLSMYEQYF.